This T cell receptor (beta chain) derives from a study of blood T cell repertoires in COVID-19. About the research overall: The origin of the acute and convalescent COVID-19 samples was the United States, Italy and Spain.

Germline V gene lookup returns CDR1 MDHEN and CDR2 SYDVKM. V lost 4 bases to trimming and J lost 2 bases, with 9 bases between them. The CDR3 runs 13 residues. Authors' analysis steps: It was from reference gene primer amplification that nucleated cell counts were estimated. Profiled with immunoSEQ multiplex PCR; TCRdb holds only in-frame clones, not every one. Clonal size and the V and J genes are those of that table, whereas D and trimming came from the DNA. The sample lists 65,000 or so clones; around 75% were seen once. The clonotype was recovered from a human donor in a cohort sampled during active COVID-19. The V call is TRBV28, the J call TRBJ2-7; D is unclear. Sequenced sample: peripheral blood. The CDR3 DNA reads TGTGCCAGCAGTTCCCCGAGCCCCTACGAGCAGTACTTC. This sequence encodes CASSSPSPYEQYF.